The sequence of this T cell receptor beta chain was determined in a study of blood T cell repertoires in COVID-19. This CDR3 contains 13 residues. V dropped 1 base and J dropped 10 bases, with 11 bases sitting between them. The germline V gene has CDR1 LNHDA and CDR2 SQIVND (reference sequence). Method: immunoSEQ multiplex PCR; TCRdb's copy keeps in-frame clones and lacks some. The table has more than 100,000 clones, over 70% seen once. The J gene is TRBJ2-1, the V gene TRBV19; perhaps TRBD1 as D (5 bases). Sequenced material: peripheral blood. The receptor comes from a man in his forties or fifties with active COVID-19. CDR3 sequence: CASSIGQKLEQFF. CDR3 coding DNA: TGTGCCAGTAGTATAGGACAGAAATTAGAGCAGTTCTTC. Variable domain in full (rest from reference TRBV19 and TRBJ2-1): DGGITQSPKYLFRKEGQNVTLSCEQNLNHDAMYWYRQDPGQGLRLIYYSQIVNDFQKGDIAEGYSVSREKKESFPLTVTSAQKNPTAFYLCASSIGQKLEQFFGPGTRLTVL.